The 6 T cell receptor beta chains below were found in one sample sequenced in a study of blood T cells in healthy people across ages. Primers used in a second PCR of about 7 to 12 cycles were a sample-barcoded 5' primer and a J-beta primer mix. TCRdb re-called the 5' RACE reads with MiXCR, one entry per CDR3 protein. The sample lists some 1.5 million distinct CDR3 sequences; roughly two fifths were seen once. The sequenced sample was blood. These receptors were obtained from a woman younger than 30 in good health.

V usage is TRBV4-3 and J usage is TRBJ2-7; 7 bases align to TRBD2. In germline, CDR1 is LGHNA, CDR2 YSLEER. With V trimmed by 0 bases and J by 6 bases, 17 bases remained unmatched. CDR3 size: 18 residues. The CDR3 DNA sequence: TGCGCCAGCAGCCAAGAGGAGGCGGGGGTATTAACCTTAAGCGAGCAGTACTTC. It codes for CASSQEEAGVLTLSEQYF.

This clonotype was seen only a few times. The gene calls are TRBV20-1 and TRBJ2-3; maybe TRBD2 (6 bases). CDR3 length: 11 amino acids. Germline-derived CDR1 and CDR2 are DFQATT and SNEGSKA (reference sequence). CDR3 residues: CSRTMADTQYF. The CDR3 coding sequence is TGCAGCCGGACTATGGCAGATACGCAGTATTTT.

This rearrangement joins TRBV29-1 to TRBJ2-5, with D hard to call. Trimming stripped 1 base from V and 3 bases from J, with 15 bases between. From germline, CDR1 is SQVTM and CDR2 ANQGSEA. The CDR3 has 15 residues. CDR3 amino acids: CSVEGTERSEETQYF. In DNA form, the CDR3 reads TGCAGCGTTGAAGGTACTGAGAGAAGCGAAGAGACCCAGTACTTC.

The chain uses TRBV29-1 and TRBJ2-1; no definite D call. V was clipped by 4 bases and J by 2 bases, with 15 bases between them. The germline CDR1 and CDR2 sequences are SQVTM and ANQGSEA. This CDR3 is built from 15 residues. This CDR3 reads CSVVGSGTAYNEQFF. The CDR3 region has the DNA TGCAGCGTTGTCGGCTCAGGAACCGCCTACAATGAGCAGTTCTTC.

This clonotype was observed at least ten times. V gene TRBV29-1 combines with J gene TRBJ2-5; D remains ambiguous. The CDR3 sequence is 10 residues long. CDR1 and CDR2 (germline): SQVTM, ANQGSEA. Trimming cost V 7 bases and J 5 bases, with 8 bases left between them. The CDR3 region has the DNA TGCAGCGGGGGTGAGGAGACCCAGTACTTC. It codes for CSGGEETQYF.

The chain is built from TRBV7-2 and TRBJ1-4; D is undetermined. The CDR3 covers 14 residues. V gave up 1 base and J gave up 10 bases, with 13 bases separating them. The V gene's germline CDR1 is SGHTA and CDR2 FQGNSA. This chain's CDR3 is CASSLEPGYGKLFF. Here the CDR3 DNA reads TGTGCCAGCAGCTTAGAACCGGGGTACGGAAAACTGTTTTTT.